This T cell receptor beta chain was captured by sequencing in a study of cytomegalovirus exposure and HLA in healthy donors. The study, taken as a whole, reports: It was reportedly the case that the classifier diagnosed cytomegalovirus status with high specificity and sensitivity.

Notes on this clone: The antigen is unknown.

The PCR used 60 Vbeta and 13 Jbeta primers. Sequenced by immunoSEQ multiplex PCR; TCRdb stores in-frame clones only, minus some. The sample records about 150,000 clones, approximately 79% being singletons. After removal of 1 base from V and 0 bases from J, the junction contained 5 bases not matched to a gene. Germline assignment: CDR1 LNHNV and CDR2 YYDKDF (reference sequence). CDR3 length: 17 amino acids. The chain uses TRBV15 and TRBJ1-2; 10 bases match TRBD1. Sequenced: PBMCs. The clonotype comes from a man aged 35-49 years in good health and CMV-seropositive. CDR3 bases: TGTGCCACCAGCAGAGGACAGGGGGCCCCTACTAACTATGGCTACACCTTC. Translating it yields CATSRGQGAPTNYGYTF.